Detailed here is one TCR beta chain. Its antigen is not known. V lost 5 bases to trimming and J lost 3 bases, with 17 bases between them. The V gene's germline CDR1 is SGHAT and CDR2 FQDESV (reference sequence). CDR3 size: 15 residues. Healthy bone marrow donors made up the donors. The PCR ran on 60 Vbeta and 13 Jbeta primers. Repertoires were generated with immunoSEQ multiplex PCR, while TCRdb's copy carries only in-frame clones and drops some. The sample holds just over 150,000 clones, roughly 82% seen once. The sample originates from a study of cytomegalovirus exposure and HLA in healthy donors. Study findings and constraints: TCR sequences were mostly rare, though some public TCRs occurred in many donors. Later examination showed HLA-associated TCR beta chains had greater clonal expansion than equally common others.

This clonotype was sampled from a woman between 50 and 59 years old in good health and CMV-seropositive. The specimen was PBMCs. The chain combines TRBV11-1 with TRBJ2-7; D is perhaps TRBD1 (6 bases). Here the CDR3 reads CASSTPTTGIYEQYF. DNA of the CDR3: TGTGCCAGCAGCACACCGACAACAGGGATCTACGAGCAGTACTTC.